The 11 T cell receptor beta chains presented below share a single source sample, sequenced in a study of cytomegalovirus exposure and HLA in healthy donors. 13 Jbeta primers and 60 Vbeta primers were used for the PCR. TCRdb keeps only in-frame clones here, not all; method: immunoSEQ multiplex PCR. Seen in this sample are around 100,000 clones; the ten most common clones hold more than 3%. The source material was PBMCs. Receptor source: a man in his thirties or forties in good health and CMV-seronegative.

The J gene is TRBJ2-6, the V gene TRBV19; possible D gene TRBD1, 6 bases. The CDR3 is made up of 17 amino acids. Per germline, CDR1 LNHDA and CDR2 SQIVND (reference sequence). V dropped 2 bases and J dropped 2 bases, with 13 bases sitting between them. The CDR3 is CASSIMTGLAGANVLTF. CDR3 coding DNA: TGTGCCAGTAGTATAATGACAGGCCTGGCTGGGGCCAACGTCCTGACTTTC.

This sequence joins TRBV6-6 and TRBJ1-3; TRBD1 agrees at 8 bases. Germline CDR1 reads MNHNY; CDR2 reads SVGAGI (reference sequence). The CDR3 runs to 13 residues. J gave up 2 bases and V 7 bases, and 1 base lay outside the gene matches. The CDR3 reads CASKDRAGNTIYF. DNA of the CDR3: TGTGCCAGCAAGGACAGGGCTGGAAACACCATATATTTT.

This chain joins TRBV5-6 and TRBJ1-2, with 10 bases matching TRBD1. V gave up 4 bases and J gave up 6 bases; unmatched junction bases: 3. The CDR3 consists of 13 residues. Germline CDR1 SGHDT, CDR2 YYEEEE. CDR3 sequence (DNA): TGTGCCAGCAGCCCGGGGACAGGGGATGGCTACACCTTC. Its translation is CASSPGTGDGYTF.

The CDR3 region is CAWSDRDAYGYTF. DNA for the CDR3: TGTGCCTGGAGTGACAGGGACGCCTATGGCTACACCTTC. The chain employs TRBV30 and TRBJ1-2, with TRBD1 as a possible D gene (6 bases). With 1 base removed from V and 4 bases from J, the gap between germline ends came to 10 bases. This CDR3 is 13 amino acids long. The germline V gene has CDR1 GTSNPN and CDR2 SVGIG (reference sequence).

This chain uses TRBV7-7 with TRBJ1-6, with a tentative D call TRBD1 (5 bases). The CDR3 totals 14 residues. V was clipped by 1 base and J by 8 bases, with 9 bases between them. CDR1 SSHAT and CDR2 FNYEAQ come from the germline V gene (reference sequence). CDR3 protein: CASSLGGAYSPLHF. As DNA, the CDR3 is TGTGCCAGCAGCTTAGGGGGCGCGTATTCACCCCTCCACTTT.

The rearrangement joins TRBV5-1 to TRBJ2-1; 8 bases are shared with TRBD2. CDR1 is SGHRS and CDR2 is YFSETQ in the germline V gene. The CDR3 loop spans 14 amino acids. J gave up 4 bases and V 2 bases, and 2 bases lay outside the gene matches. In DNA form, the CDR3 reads TGCGCCAGCAGCTTAAGCGGGGGATACAATGAGCAGTTCTTC. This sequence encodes CASSLSGGYNEQFF.

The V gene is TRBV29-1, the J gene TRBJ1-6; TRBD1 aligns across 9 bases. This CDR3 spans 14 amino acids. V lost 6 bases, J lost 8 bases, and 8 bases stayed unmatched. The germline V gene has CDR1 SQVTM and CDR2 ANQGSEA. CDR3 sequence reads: CSVRPTGGDSPLHF. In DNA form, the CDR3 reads TGCAGCGTGCGACCGACAGGGGGAGATTCACCCCTCCACTTT.

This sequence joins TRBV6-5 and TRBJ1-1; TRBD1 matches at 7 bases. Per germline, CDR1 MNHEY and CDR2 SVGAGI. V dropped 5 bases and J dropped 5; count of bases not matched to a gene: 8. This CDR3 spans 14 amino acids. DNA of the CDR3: TGTGCCAGCAGTACCTGGACAGGTAGTACTGAAGCTTTCTTT. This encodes CASSTWTGSTEAFF.

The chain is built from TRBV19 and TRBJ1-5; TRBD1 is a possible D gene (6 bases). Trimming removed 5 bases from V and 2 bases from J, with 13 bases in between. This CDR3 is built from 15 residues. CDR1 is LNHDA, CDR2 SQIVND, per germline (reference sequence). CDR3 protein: CASSSPTGGNQPQHF. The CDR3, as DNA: TGTGCCAGTAGTTCCCCGACAGGAGGCAATCAGCCCCAGCATTTT. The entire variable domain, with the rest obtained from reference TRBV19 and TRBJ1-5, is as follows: DGGITQSPKYLFRKEGQNVTLSCEQNLNHDAMYWYRQDPGQGLRLIYYSQIVNDFQKGDIAEGYSVSREKKESFPLTVTSAQKNPTAFYLCASSSPTGGNQPQHFGDGTRLSIL.

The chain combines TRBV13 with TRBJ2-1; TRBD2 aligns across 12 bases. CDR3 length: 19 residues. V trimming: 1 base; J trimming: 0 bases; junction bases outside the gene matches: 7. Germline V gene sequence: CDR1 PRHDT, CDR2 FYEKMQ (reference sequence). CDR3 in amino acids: CASSLVASGGANSYNEQFF. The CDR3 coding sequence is TGTGCCAGCAGCTTAGTAGCTAGCGGGGGGGCAAACTCCTACAATGAGCAGTTCTTC. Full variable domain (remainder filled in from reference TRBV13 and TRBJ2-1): AAGVIQSPRHLIKEKRETATLKCYPIPRHDTVYWYQQGPGQDPQFLISFYEKMQSDKGSIPDRFSAQQFSDYHSELNMSSLELGDSALYFCASSLVASGGANSYNEQFFGPGTRLTVL.

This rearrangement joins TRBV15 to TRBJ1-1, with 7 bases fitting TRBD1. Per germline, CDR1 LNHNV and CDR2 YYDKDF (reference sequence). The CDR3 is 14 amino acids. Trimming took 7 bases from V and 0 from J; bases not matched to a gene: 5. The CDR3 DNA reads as TGTGCCACCATCGACAGGGAGATGAACACTGAAGCTTTCTTT. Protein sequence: CATIDREMNTEAFF.